A selection of T cell receptor beta chains follows, all from one sample in a study of tumor-infiltrating lymphocytes in primary liver carcinoma. A single record per CDR3 protein comes from TCRdb applying MiXCR to the multiplex PCR reads. The repertoire holds nearly 200,000 distinct CDR3 sequences, with about 61% as singletons. Input material: peripheral blood. The receptors come from a woman aged 55-70 years with primary liver carcinoma and hepatitis B virus infection. CDR3s include the opening cysteine and the closing phenylalanine or tryptophan.

TRBJ2-3,13,TRBV5-1,CASSRQETDTQYF
TRBJ2-2,14,TRBV11-3,CASSRGEATGELFF
TRBJ2-7,17,TRBV7-9,CASRRPIGTGPTYEQYF
TRBJ2-1,15,TRBV29-1,CGVEDGNSGGNELFF
TRBJ2-1,14,TRBV28,CASSFVRAYNEQFF
TRBJ2-3,12,TRBV7-9,CASRGLGDTQYF
TRBJ1-4,15,TRBV6-6,CASIPDQGTNEKLFF
TRBJ1-1,13,TRBV7-2,CASSLGTATEAFF
TRBJ2-5,13,TRBV7-9,CASSSGVGETQYF
TRBJ2-5,14,TRBV10-3,CVINRGQAQETQYF
TRBJ2-3,14,TRBV6-2/TRBV6-3,CASSRSGSTATQYF
-,12,TRBV29-1,CNVRTGDQPQYF
TRBJ2-7,16,TRBV4-1,CASSLGEGTGGDEQYF
TRBJ2-1,15,TRBV28,CASSRREGVGNVQFF